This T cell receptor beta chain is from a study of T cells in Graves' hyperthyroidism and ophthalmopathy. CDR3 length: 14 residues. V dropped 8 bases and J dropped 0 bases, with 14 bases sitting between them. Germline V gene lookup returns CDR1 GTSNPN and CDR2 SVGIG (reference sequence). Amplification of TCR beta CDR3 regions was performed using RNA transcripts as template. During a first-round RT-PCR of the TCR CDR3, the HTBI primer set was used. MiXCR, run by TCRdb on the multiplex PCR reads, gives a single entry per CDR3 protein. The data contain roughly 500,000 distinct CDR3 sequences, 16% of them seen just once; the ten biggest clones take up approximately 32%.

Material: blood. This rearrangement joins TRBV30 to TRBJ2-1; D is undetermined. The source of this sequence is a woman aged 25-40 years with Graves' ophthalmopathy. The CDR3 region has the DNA TGTGCCGGTACTACGGTGAGCTCCTACAATGAGCAGTTCTTC. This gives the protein CAGTTVSSYNEQFF.